The rows below give T cell receptor beta chains drawn from one sample of a study of T-cell reconstitution after alpha-beta-depleted transplantation in children. TCRdb itself ran the PCR reads through MiXCR, one entry per CDR3 protein. This table has some 240,000 distinct CDR3 sequences, 9.5% to 15% appearing once. Sequenced here: PBMCs from the stem cell graft donor, sampled from the stem cell graft. These receptors were collected from a human donor who donated a stem cell graft to a child with acute lymphoblastic leukemia. Both conserved end residues are part of each CDR3. The order of the fields is V gene, J gene, clone size, D gene, CDR3 DNA, CDR3 protein. The D gene is left open where the match is weak. Not every row has a clone size; where given, it reads once, few, many or a size class.

v_gene: TRBV20-1
j_gene: TRBJ2-1
abundance: many
d_gene: TRBD2
CDR3nt: TGCAGTGCCAGGAAGATCGGGAGGGGGAATGAGCAGTTCTTC
CDR3aa: CSARKIGRGNEQFF

v_gene: TRBV7-2
j_gene: TRBJ1-2
abundance: .
d_gene: .
CDR3nt: TGTGCCAGCAGGGAGCAGGGGCAGGGAGGCTACACCTTC
CDR3aa: CASREQGQGGYTF

v_gene: TRBV30
j_gene: TRBJ1-6
abundance: .
d_gene: TRBD1
CDR3nt: TGTGCCTGGGGGTCCGGGACAGGGATCTCACCCCTCCACTTT
CDR3aa: CAWGSGTGISPLHF

v_gene: TRBV10-3
j_gene: TRBJ2-1
abundance: .
d_gene: TRBD2
CDR3nt: TGTGCCATCAGTGGTGGGACTAGCGGGAGCGACTACAATGAGCAGTTCTTC
CDR3aa: CAISGGTSGSDYNEQFF

v_gene: TRBV3-1
j_gene: TRBJ1-1
abundance: few
d_gene: .
CDR3nt: TGTGCCAGCAGCCTCTCCCCAGGGGTCGGAGCTGAAGCTTTCTTT
CDR3aa: CASSLSPGVGAEAFF

v_gene: TRBV20-1
j_gene: TRBJ2-5
abundance: many
d_gene: TRBD1
CDR3nt: TGCAGTGCTAGGGGACAGGGAATCCAAGAGACCCAGTACTTC
CDR3aa: CSARGQGIQETQYF

v_gene: TRBV27
j_gene: TRBJ2-5
abundance: many
d_gene: .
CDR3nt: TGTGCCAGCAGTTCCTTCGGGCAGCCGCGAGAGACCCAGTACTTC
CDR3aa: CASSSFGQPRETQYF

v_gene: TRBV6-2/TRBV6-3
j_gene: TRBJ1-5
abundance: many
d_gene: .
CDR3nt: TGTGCCAGCAGTTCCCGAAGCTATAGCAATCAGCCCCAGCATTTT
CDR3aa: CASSSRSYSNQPQHF

v_gene: TRBV21-1
j_gene: TRBJ1-2
abundance: .
d_gene: .
CDR3nt: TGTGCCAGCAGCAAAGGCGTCAGGGGAACCTATGGCTACACCTTC
CDR3aa: CASSKGVRGTYGYTF

v_gene: TRBV11-2
j_gene: TRBJ1-2
abundance: many
d_gene: TRBD1
CDR3nt: TGTGCCAGCAGCTCCCTTCGACAGGGTGGGCGCTATGGCTACACCTTC
CDR3aa: CASSSLRQGGRYGYTF

v_gene: TRBV20-1
j_gene: TRBJ2-1
abundance: .
d_gene: TRBD2
CDR3nt: TGCAGTGCTAGAGATTATAGCGGGAGGGCCTGGGGGCAGTTCTTC
CDR3aa: CSARDYSGRAWGQFF

v_gene: TRBV5-5
j_gene: TRBJ1-1
abundance: .
d_gene: .
CDR3nt: TGTGCCAGCAGCTTCTCTGGGGAAGCTTTCTTT
CDR3aa: CASSFSGEAFF

v_gene: TRBV6-1
j_gene: TRBJ2-1
abundance: few
d_gene: TRBD2
CDR3nt: TGTGCCAGCAGTGCCCAGCGGGGGACCACGTACAATGAGCAGTTCTTC
CDR3aa: CASSAQRGTTYNEQFF

v_gene: TRBV7-7
j_gene: TRBJ2-2
abundance: many
d_gene: .
CDR3nt: TGTGCCAGTACAGGGACGAACACCGGGGAGCTGTTTTTT
CDR3aa: CASTGTNTGELFF

v_gene: TRBV20-1
j_gene: TRBJ1-1
abundance: many
d_gene: .
CDR3nt: TGCAGTGCTAGATATACGACAGGGAACACTGAAGCTTTCTTT
CDR3aa: CSARYTTGNTEAFF

v_gene: TRBV20-1
j_gene: TRBJ1-1
abundance: many
d_gene: .
CDR3nt: TGCAGTGCTAGGTATATACCAGGGAACGAAGCTTTCTTT
CDR3aa: CSARYIPGNEAFF

v_gene: TRBV6-5
j_gene: TRBJ1-2
abundance: many
d_gene: .
CDR3nt: TGTGCCAGCAGTTACTCAATCAGGTCCCATGAGGGCTACACCTTC
CDR3aa: CASSYSIRSHEGYTF

v_gene: TRBV7-2
j_gene: TRBJ2-3
abundance: many
d_gene: .
CDR3nt: TGTGCCAGCAGCTTACTTGGGGCCACAGTACGAGATACGCAGTATTTT
CDR3aa: CASSLLGATVRDTQYF

v_gene: TRBV7-2
j_gene: TRBJ2-1
abundance: few
d_gene: .
CDR3nt: TGTGCCAGCGTTCTAGTGGGAGGCACTTACAATGAGCAGTTCTTC
CDR3aa: CASVLVGGTYNEQFF

v_gene: TRBV20-1
j_gene: TRBJ2-2
abundance: many
d_gene: .
CDR3nt: TGCAGTGCCAGCTTCCCGGGAACAGGGAAGGCCCTGGGGGAGCTGTTTTTT
CDR3aa: CSASFPGTGKALGELFF

v_gene: TRBV7-9
j_gene: TRBJ2-7
abundance: few
d_gene: .
CDR3nt: TGTGCCAGCAGCTTAGTAGTATGGGACTTGACCTACGAGCAGTACTTC
CDR3aa: CASSLVVWDLTYEQYF

v_gene: TRBV7-6
j_gene: TRBJ2-7
abundance: many
d_gene: .
CDR3nt: TGTGCCAGCAGCTCCCTGGACAGCTACGAGCAGTACTTC
CDR3aa: CASSSLDSYEQYF

v_gene: TRBV29-1
j_gene: TRBJ2-3
abundance: many
d_gene: TRBD1
CDR3nt: TGCAGCCAGGACAGGGTGGGAGATACGCAGTATTTT
CDR3aa: CSQDRVGDTQYF

v_gene: TRBV6-1
j_gene: TRBJ2-1
abundance: few
d_gene: TRBD1
CDR3nt: TGTGCCAGCTCAGGTCGGACAGGCGGGCACCAGGAGCAGTTCTTC
CDR3aa: CASSGRTGGHQEQFF

v_gene: TRBV12-3/TRBV12-4
j_gene: TRBJ2-3
abundance: many
d_gene: TRBD1
CDR3nt: TGTGCCAGCATTACCATAGGACAGGGGGCAGATACGCAGTATTTT
CDR3aa: CASITIGQGADTQYF